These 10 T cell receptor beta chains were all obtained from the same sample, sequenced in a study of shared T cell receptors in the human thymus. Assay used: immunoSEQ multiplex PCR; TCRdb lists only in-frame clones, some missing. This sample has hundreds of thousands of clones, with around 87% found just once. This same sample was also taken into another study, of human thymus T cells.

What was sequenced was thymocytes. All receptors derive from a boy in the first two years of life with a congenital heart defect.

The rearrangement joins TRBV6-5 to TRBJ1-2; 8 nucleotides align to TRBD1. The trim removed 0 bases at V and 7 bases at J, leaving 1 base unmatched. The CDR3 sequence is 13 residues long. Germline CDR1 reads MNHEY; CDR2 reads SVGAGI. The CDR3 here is CASSYSTGVGYTF. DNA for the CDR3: TGTGCCAGCAGTTACTCGACAGGGGTTGGCTACACCTTC.

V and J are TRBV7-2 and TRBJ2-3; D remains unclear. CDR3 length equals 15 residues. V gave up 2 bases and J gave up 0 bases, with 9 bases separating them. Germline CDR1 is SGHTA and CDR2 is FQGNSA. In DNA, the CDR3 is TGTGCCAGCAGCTTATCTCTCAGAAGCACAGATACGCAGTATTTT. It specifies CASSLSLRSTDTQYF.

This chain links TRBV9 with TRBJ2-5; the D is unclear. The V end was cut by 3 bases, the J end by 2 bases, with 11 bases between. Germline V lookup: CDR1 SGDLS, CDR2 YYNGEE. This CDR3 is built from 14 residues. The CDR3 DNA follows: TGTGCCAGCAGCGCCCGCAGCGTTCAAGAGACCCAGTACTTC. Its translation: CASSARSVQETQYF. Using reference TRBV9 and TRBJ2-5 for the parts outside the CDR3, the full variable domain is DSGVTQTPKHLITATGQRVTLRCSPRSGDLSVYWYQQSLDQGLQFLIQYYNGEERAKGNILERFSAQQFPDLHSELNLSSLELGDSALYFCASSARSVQETQYFGPGTRLLVL.

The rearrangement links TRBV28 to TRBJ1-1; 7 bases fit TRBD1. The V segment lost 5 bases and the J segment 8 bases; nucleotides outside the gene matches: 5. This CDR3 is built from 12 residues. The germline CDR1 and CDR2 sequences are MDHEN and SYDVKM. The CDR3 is CASSDQGGEAFF. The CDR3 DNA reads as TGTGCCAGCAGTGACCAGGGGGGAGAAGCTTTCTTT.

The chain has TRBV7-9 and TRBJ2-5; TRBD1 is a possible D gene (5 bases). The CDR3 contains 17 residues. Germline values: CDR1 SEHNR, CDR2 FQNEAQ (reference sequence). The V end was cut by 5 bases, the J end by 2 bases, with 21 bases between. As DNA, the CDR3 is TGTGCCAGCAGCAACCCTGTTCATAGACAGAAACAAGAGACCCAGTACTTC. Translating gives CASSNPVHRQKQETQYF.

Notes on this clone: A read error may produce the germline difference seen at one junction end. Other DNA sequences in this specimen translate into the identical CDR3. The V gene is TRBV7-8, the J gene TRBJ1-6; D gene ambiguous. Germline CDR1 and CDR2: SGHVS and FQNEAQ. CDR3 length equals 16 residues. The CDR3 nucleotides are TGTGCCAGCAGCTCCCTCCAGATCAGGCACAATTCCCCCCTCCACTTT. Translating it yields CASSSLQIRHNSPLHF.

This chain's CDR3 is CASSSFAIGHGNTEAFF. CDR3 nucleotides: TGTGCCAGTAGTTCCTTCGCGATTGGACATGGGAACACTGAAGCTTTCTTT. The chain is built from TRBV19 and TRBJ1-1; a weak D match, TRBD1 (5 bases). Germline V CDR1 and CDR2: LNHDA, SQIVND (reference sequence). This CDR3 has 17 amino acids. V was shortened by 5 bases and J by 1 base, with 20 bases between the two germline ends.

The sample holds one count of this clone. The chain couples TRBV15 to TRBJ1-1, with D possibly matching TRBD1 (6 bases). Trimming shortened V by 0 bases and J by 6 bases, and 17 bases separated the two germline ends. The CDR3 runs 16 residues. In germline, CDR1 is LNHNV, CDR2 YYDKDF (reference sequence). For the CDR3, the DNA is TGTGCCACCAGCAGAGATCTGGGCAGGGGTGTTCCTGAAGCTTTCTTT. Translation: CATSRDLGRGVPEAFF.

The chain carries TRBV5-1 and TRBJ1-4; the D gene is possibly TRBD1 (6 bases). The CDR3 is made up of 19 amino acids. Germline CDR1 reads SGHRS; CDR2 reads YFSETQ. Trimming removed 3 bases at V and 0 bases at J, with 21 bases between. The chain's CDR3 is CASSWAVDSGRATNEKLFF. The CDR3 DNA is TGCGCCAGCAGCTGGGCGGTGGACAGTGGTCGTGCAACTAATGAAAAACTGTTTTTT.

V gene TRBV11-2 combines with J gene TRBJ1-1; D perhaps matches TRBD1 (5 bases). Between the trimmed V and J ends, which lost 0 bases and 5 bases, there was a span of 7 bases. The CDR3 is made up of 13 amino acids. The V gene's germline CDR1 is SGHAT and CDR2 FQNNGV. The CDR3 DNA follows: TGTGCCAGCAGCTTAGAGGGGCGGACTGAAGCTTTCTTT. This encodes CASSLEGRTEAFF.